This section outlines one T cell receptor (beta chain) sequence together with its context. Per the original methods: Reference gene primer amplification yielded estimated nucleated cell counts. Sequenced by immunoSEQ multiplex PCR; TCRdb stores in-frame clones only, minus some. D and trimming come from the DNA, and the V and J calls and clone size come from that table. The sample has around 100,000 clones, approximately 89% seen once. This specimen belongs to a study of blood T cell repertoires in COVID-19. Study context: Both acute and convalescent COVID-19 samples were obtained from the United States, Italy and Spain. Nucleic acid was either cDNA or gDNA, and it came from T cells, B-cell-depleted T cells, or PBMCs.

Germline loops: CDR1 KGHDR, CDR2 SFDVKD. The CDR3 is 13 residues long. V lost 7 bases and J 6 bases, leaving 11 bases between the germline ends. The rearrangement uses TRBV24-1 and TRBJ2-2; perhaps TRBD2 as D (5 bases). The sequencing input was peripheral blood. The sequence was obtained from a woman older than 75 in a cohort sampled during active COVID-19. CDR3 DNA sequence: TGTGCCACCAGAAACGGGGTAGCCGGGGAGCTGTTTTTT. This translates into CATRNGVAGELFF.